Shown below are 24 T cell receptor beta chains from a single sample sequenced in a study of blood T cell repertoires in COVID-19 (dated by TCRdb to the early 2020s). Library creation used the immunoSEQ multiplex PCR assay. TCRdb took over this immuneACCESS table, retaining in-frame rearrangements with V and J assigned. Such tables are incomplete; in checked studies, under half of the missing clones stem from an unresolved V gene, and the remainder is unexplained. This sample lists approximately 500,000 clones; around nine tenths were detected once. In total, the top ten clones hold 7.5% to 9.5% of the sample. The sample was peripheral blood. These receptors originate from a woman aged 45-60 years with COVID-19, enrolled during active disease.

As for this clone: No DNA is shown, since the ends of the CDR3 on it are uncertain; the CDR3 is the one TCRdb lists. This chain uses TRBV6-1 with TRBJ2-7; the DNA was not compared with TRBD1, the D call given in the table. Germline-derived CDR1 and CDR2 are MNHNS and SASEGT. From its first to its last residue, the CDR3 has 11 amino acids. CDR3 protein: CASSEVGGGSF.

The CDR3 sequence: CASSISGGQETQYF. CDR3 sequence (DNA): TGCGCCAGCAGCATATCAGGGGGCCAAGAGACCCAGTACTTC. This rearrangement joins TRBV5-1 to TRBJ2-5; 7 positions agree with TRBD1. The CDR3 sequence is 14 residues long. Per the germline V gene, CDR1 is SGHRS and CDR2 is YFSETQ. J lost 1 base, V lost 4 bases, and 4 bases had no gene match.

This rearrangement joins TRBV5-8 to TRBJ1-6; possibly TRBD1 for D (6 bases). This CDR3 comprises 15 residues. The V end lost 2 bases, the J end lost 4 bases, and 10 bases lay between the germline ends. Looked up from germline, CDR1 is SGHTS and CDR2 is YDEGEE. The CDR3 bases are TGTGCCAGCAGCTTAGGTCAGGGGTATAATTCACCCCTCCACTTT. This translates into CASSLGQGYNSPLHF. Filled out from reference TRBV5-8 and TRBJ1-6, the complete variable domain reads EAGVTQSPTHLIKTRGQQATLRCSPISGHTSVYWYQQALGLGLQFLLWYDEGEERNRGNFPPRFSGRQFPNYSSELNVNALELEDSALYLCASSLGQGYNSPLHFGNGTRLTVT.

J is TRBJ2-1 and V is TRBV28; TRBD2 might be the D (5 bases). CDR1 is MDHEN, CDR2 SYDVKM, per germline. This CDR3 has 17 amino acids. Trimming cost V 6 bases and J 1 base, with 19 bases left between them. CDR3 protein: CASSTPGGSASYNEQFF. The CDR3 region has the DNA TGTGCCAGCAGCACCCCGGGCGGTAGCGCTTCCTACAATGAGCAGTTCTTC.

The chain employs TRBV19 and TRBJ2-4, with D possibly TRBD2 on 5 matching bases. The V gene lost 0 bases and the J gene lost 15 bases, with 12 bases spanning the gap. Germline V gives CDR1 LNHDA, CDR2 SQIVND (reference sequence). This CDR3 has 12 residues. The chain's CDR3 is CASSIDRGERYF. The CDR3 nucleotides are TGTGCCAGTAGTATAGATCGGGGAGAGAGGTACTTC.

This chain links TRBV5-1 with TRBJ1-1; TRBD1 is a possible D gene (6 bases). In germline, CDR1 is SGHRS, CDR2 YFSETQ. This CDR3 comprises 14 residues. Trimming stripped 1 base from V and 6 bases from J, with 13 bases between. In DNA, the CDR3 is TGCGCCAGCAGCTTGCAGGGGATTAGGGCTGAAGCTTTCTTT. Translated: CASSLQGIRAEAFF.

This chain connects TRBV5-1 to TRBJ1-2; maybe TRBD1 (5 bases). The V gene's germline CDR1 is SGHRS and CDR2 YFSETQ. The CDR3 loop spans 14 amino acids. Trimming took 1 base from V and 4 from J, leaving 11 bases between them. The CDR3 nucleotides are TGCGCCAGCAGCTTGCAGGGAGGTAGCTATGGCTACACCTTC. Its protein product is CASSLQGGSYGYTF.

CDR3 region: CASSLDLGQETQYF. In DNA, the CDR3 is TGTGCCAGCAGCTTAGATCTGGGCCAGGAGACCCAGTACTTC. This rearrangement joins TRBV11-2 to TRBJ2-5; D is unresolved. This CDR3 contains 14 residues. The V gene lost 0 bases and the J gene lost 5 bases, with 10 bases spanning the gap. CDR1 is SGHAT and CDR2 is FQNNGV in the germline V gene.

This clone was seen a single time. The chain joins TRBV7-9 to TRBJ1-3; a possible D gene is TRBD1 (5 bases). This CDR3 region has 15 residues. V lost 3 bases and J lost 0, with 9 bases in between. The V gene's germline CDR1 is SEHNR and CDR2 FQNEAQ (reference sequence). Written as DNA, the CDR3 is TGTGCCAGCAGCTTGCAGGGATTCTCTGGAAACACCATATATTTT. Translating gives CASSLQGFSGNTIYF. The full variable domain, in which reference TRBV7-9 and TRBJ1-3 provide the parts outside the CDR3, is DTGVSQNPRHKITKRGQNVTFRCDPISEHNRLYWYRQTLGQGPEFLTYFQNEAQLEKSRLLSDRFSAERPKGSFSTLEIQRTEQGDSAMYLCASSLQGFSGNTIYFGEGSWLTVV.

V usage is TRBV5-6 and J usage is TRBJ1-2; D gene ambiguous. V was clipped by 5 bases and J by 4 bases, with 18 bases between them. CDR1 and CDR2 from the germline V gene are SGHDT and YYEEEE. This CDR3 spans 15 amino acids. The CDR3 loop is CASSPSPGAFYGYTF. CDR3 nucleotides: TGTGCCAGCAGTCCTTCTCCGGGAGCCTTCTATGGCTACACCTTC.

This CDR3 is CASSRSNLSGNTIYF. The CDR3 nucleotides read TGTGCCAGTAGTAGGAGCAACCTCTCTGGAAACACCATATATTTT. The chain couples TRBV19 to TRBJ1-3; D unclear. The CDR3 has 15 residues. The germline V gene has CDR1 LNHDA and CDR2 SQIVND (reference sequence). V was cut by 4 bases and J by 0 bases, with 10 bases left in between.

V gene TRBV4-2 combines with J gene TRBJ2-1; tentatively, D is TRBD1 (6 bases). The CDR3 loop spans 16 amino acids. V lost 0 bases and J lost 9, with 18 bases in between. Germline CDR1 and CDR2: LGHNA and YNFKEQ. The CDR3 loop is CASSQEWSFRGAEQFF. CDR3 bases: TGTGCCAGCAGCCAAGAGTGGTCATTCAGGGGTGCTGAGCAGTTCTTC.

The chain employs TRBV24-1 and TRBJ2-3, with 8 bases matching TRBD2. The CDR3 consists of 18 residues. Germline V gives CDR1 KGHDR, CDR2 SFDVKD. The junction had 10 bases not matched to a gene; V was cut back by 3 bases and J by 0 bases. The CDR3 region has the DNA TGTGCCACCAGTGATCCGACGCCTAGCGGGCATAGCACAGATACGCAGTATTTT. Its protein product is CATSDPTPSGHSTDTQYF.

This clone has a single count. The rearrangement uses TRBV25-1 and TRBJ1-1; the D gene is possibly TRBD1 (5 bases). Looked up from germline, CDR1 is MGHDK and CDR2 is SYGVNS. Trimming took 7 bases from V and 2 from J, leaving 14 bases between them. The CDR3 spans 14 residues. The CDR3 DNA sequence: TGTGCCAGCACCCCCCCAGGGCTTAACACTGAAGCTTTCTTT. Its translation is CASTPPGLNTEAFF.

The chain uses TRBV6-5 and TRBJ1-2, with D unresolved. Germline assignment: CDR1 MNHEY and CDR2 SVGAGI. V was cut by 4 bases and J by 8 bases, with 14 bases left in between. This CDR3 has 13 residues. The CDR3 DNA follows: TGTGCCAGCAGTTTGAGGGAGTCAAGGGGCTACACCTTC. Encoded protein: CASSLRESRGYTF.

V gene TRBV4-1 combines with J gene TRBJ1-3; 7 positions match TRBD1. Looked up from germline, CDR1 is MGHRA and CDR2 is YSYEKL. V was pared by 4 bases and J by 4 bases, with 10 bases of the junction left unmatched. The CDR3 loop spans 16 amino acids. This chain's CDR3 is CASSPRTDRAGNTIYF. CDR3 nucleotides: TGCGCCAGCAGCCCTAGAACCGACAGGGCCGGAAACACCATATATTTT.

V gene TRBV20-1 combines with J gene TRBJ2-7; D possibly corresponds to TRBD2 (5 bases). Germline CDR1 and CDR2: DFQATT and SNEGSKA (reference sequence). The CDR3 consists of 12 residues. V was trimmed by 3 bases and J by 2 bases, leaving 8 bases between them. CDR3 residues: CSASEGPYEQYF. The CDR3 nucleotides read TGCAGTGCTAGTGAGGGCCCCTACGAGCAGTACTTC.

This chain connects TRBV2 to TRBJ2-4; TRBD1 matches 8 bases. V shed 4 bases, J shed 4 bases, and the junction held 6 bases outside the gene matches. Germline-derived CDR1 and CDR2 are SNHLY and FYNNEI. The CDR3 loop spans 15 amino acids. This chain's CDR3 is CASSALGQEKNIQYF. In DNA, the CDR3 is TGTGCCAGCAGTGCCTTGGGACAGGAAAAAAACATTCAGTACTTC.

CDR3 amino acids: CASSFQGLITDTQYF. DNA of the CDR3: TGCGCCAGCAGCTTCCAGGGTCTTATCACAGATACGCAGTATTTT. The J gene is TRBJ2-3, the V gene TRBV5-1, with D maybe TRBD1 (5 bases). The germline gives CDR1 SGHRS, CDR2 YFSETQ. V was shortened by 2 bases and J by 2 bases, with 12 bases between the two germline ends. CDR3 length: 15 residues.

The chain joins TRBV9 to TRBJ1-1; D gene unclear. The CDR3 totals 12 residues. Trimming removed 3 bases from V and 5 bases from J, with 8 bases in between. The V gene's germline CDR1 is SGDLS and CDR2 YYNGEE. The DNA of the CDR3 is TGTGCCAGCAGCGACAGTACGACTGAAGCTTTCTTT. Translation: CASSDSTTEAFF.

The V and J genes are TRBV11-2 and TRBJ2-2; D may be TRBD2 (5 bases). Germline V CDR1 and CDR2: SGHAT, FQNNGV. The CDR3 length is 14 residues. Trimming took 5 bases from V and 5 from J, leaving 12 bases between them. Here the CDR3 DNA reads TGTGCCAGCAGCCTGAGGGCGCGGACCGGGGAGCTGTTTTTT. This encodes CASSLRARTGELFF.

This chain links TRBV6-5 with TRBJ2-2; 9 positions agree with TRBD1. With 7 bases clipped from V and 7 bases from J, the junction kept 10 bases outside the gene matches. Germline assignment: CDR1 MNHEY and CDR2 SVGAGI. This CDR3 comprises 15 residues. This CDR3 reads CASNPGQGPGGELFF. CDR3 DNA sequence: TGTGCCAGCAACCCGGGACAGGGTCCGGGCGGGGAGCTGTTTTTT.

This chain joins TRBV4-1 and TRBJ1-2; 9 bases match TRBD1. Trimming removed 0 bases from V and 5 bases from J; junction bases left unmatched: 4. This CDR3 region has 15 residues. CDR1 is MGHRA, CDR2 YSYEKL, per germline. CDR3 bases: TGCGCCAGCAGCCAAGAGGAACAGGGGGCTTATGGCTACACCTTC. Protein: CASSQEEQGAYGYTF.

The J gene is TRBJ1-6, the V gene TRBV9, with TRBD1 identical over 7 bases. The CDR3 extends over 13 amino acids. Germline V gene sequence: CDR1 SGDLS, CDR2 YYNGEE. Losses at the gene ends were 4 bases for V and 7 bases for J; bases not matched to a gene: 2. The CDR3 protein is CASSRDSNSPLHF. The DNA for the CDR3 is TGTGCCAGCAGCCGGGACAGCAATTCACCCCTCCACTTT.